This TCR beta chain came from a study of vaccination effects on CD4 cells after COVID-19. CDR1 is SQVTM and CDR2 is ANQGSEA in the germline V gene. Trimming left V 4 bases short and J 5 bases short, with 17 bases between. This CDR3 comprises 14 residues. An approximately 10-day culture period preceded the isolation of CD4+ T cells. Participants completed two doses of the BNT162b2 or mRNA-1273 vaccine. The repertoire was sequenced with immunoSEQ multiplex PCR; TCRdb's copy has only in-frame clones and lacks some. Among tens of thousands of clones listed, around 70% were seen once. To note about this clone: No antigen is known for it.

The V and J genes are TRBV29-1 and TRBJ2-5, with D maybe TRBD2 (6 bases). The TCR originated in a human donor who received a COVID-19 vaccine. The specimen was CD4+ T cells from PBMCs cultured without peptide, collected after COVID-19 vaccination. This chain's CDR3 is CSVAGSGYGETQYF. The CDR3 region has the DNA TGCAGCGTTGCCGGGAGCGGTTACGGGGAGACCCAGTACTTC. Complete variable domain (other parts from reference TRBV29-1 and TRBJ2-5): SAVISQKPSRDICQRGTSLTIQCQVDSQVTMMFWYRQQPGQSLTLIATANQGSEATYESGFVIDKFPISRPNLTFSTLTVSNMSPEDSSIYLCSVAGSGYGETQYFGPGTRLLVL.